Listed below are T cell receptor beta chains from one sample, sequenced in a study of blood T cell repertoires in COVID-19. The method was immunoSEQ multiplex PCR; TCRdb's version includes in-frame clones alone and lacks a portion of them. The sample has roughly 180,000 clones; roughly 79% are singletons. The specimen was peripheral blood. The receptors were sampled from a woman aged 40 to 50 with COVID-19, enrolled during active disease. Both conserved end residues are part of each CDR3. A D gene is named only where the DNA matches it firmly. Size tells how often a clone was seen (once, few, many) or the class of an expanded clone, and some rows leave it out.

D	J	V	size	CDR3	DNA
NA	TRBJ1-4	TRBV7-2	NA	CASSLGRRGAATNEKLFF	TGTGCCAGCAGCTTGGGGCGAAGGGGCGCGGCAACTAATGAAAAACTGTTTTTT
TRBD2	TRBJ2-1	TRBV19	NA	CASSRPSGGYNEQFF	TGTGCCAGTAGTAGACCTAGCGGGGGCTACAATGAGCAGTTCTTC
NA	TRBJ2-7	TRBV28	NA	CASSLTADYEQYF	TGTGCCAGCAGCCTGACTGCAGACTACGAGCAGTACTTC
TRBD1	TRBJ2-1	TRBV11-2	NA	CASSTQGVTYNEQFF	TGTGCCAGCAGCACCCAGGGGGTCACCTACAATGAGCAGTTCTTC
NA	TRBJ2-5	TRBV23-1	NA	CATPGCAAQYF	TGCGCCACCCCAGGGTGTGCGGCCCAGTACTTC
TRBD2	TRBJ2-5	TRBV11-3	few	CASSRGERGQETQYF	TGTGCCAGCAGCCGCGGCGAGCGGGGCCAAGAGACCCAGTACTTC
NA	TRBJ1-4	TRBV28	NA	CASLLPGGEKLFF	TGTGCCAGCTTACTCCCGGGGGGTGAAAAACTGTTTTTT
NA	TRBJ2-2	TRBV3-1/TRBV3-2	NA	CASSQAYTGPYTGELFF	TGTGCCAGCAGCCAAGCCTATACAGGGCCCTACACCGGGGAGCTGTTTTTT
TRBD2	TRBJ2-7	TRBV3-1/TRBV3-2	NA	CASSQERARLTSETYEQYF	TGTGCCAGCAGCCAAGAACGGGCCAGATTGACTAGCGAGACCTACGAGCAGTACTTC
NA	TRBJ2-3	TRBV4-1	few	CASSQDRVGDTQYF	TGCGCCAGCAGCCAAGACAGGGTTGGAGATACGCAGTATTTT
NA	TRBJ1-3	TRBV2	NA	CASGGGQTVPGNTIYF	TGTGCCAGCGGAGGAGGACAGACCGTACCTGGAAACACCATATATTTT
TRBD2	TRBJ2-7	TRBV4-1	NA	CASSQDLSGLAAYEQYF	TGCGCCAGCAGCCAAGATCTTAGCGGACTAGCGGCCTACGAGCAGTACTTC
NA	TRBJ1-2	TRBV6-5	NA	CASSLGYYGYTF	TGTGCCAGCAGTCTCGGGTACTATGGCTACACCTTC
TRBD1	TRBJ2-7	TRBV6-5	once	CAIPGQGFYEQYF	TGTGCCATCCCGGGACAGGGGTTCTACGAGCAGTACTTC
NA	TRBJ2-1	TRBV2	NA	CASSPPTSLKQFF	TGTGCCAGCAGCCCGCCGACTAGTTTAAAGCAGTTCTTC
NA	TRBJ1-1	TRBV2	NA	CASSLQGETEAFF	TGTGCCAGCAGCCTACAGGGAGAGACTGAAGCTTTCTTT
TRBD2	TRBJ2-1	TRBV18	once	CASSISGPVNEQFF	TGTGCCAGCTCAATTAGCGGGCCGGTCAATGAGCAGTTCTTC
TRBD2	TRBJ2-2	TRBV6-4	NA	CASSASITSGYTGELFF	TGTGCCAGCAGTGCGTCTATCACTAGCGGCTACACCGGGGAGCTGTTTTTT
NA	TRBJ2-7	TRBV5-4	NA	CASSPDWDSSPYEQYF	TGTGCCAGCAGCCCCGACTGGGACTCCTCCCCCTACGAGCAGTACTTC
NA	TRBJ2-1	TRBV7-2	NA	CALALRRSSYNEQFF	TGTGCCTTAGCCTTGAGGAGGAGCTCCTACAATGAGCAGTTCTTC
TRBD1	TRBJ1-2	TRBV28	NA	CASSSRQGGYTF	TGTGCCAGCAGTTCCAGACAGGGTGGCTACACCTTC
NA	TRBJ1-2	TRBV5-1	few	CASRTARSYGYTF	TGCGCCAGCAGAACGGCGCGGAGCTATGGCTACACCTTC
TRBD2	TRBJ2-6	TRBV7-3	NA	CASSLTGGLAGISGANVLTF	TGTGCCAGCAGCTTAACCGGGGGACTAGCGGGGATCTCTGGGGCCAACGTCCTGACTTTC
NA	TRBJ2-1	TRBV4-1	once	CASSQDPGEGEQFF	TGCGCCAGCAGCCAAGATCCGGGGGAAGGTGAGCAGTTCTTC
NA	TRBJ1-5	TRBV27	NA	CASSSGLGNQPQHF	TGTGCCAGCAGTTCGGGGTTGGGCAATCAGCCCCAGCATTTT
TRBD2	TRBJ2-3	TRBV28	NA	CASSFVAGGGYF	TGTGCCAGCAGTTTTGTTGCGGGAGGAGGGTATTTT
NA	TRBJ1-4	TRBV18	NA	CASSRDNGDEKLFF	TGTGCCAGCTCACGGGACAATGGGGATGAAAAACTGTTTTTT
TRBD2	TRBJ2-3	TRBV11-2	few	CASSLGLAGATYTQYF	TGTGCCAGCAGCTTAGGACTAGCGGGGGCCACTTATACGCAGTATTTT
NA	TRBJ1-2	TRBV9	NA	CASSVDSGRGYGYTF	TGTGCCAGCAGCGTAGACTCGGGCAGGGGTTATGGCTACACCTTC
NA	TRBJ1-2	TRBV7-2	NA	CASSLGIGLAEDGYTF	TGTGCCAGCAGCTTAGGTATTGGTCTGGCAGAAGATGGCTACACCTTC
TRBD1	TRBJ1-2	TRBV24-1	NA	CATSDIDRAYGYTF	TGTGCCACCAGTGATATCGACAGGGCCTATGGCTACACCTTC
NA	TRBJ2-1	TRBV7-8	few	CASSLGANNEQFF	TGTGCCAGCAGCTTAGGGGCTAACAATGAGCAGTTCTTC
NA	TRBJ2-3	TRBV28	NA	CASSLWSVASTDTQYF	TGTGCCAGCAGTTTATGGTCAGTAGCTAGCACAGATACGCAGTATTTT
TRBD2	TRBJ2-6	TRBV5-6	once	CASSYGLAISGANVLTF	TGTGCCAGCAGCTACGGACTAGCAATCTCTGGGGCCAACGTCCTGACTTTC
NA	TRBJ2-3	TRBV7-8	NA	CASSLGVADTQYF	TGTGCCAGCAGCTTAGGCGTTGCAGATACGCAGTATTTT
NA	TRBJ1-2	TRBV5-4	few	CASSLVAGGNYGYTF	TGTGCCAGCAGCTTGGTGGCAGGAGGGAACTATGGCTACACCTTC
NA	TRBJ1-2	TRBV7-8	NA	CASSLVGQSGYTF	TGTGCCAGCAGCTTAGTGGGGCAGTCCGGCTACACCTTC